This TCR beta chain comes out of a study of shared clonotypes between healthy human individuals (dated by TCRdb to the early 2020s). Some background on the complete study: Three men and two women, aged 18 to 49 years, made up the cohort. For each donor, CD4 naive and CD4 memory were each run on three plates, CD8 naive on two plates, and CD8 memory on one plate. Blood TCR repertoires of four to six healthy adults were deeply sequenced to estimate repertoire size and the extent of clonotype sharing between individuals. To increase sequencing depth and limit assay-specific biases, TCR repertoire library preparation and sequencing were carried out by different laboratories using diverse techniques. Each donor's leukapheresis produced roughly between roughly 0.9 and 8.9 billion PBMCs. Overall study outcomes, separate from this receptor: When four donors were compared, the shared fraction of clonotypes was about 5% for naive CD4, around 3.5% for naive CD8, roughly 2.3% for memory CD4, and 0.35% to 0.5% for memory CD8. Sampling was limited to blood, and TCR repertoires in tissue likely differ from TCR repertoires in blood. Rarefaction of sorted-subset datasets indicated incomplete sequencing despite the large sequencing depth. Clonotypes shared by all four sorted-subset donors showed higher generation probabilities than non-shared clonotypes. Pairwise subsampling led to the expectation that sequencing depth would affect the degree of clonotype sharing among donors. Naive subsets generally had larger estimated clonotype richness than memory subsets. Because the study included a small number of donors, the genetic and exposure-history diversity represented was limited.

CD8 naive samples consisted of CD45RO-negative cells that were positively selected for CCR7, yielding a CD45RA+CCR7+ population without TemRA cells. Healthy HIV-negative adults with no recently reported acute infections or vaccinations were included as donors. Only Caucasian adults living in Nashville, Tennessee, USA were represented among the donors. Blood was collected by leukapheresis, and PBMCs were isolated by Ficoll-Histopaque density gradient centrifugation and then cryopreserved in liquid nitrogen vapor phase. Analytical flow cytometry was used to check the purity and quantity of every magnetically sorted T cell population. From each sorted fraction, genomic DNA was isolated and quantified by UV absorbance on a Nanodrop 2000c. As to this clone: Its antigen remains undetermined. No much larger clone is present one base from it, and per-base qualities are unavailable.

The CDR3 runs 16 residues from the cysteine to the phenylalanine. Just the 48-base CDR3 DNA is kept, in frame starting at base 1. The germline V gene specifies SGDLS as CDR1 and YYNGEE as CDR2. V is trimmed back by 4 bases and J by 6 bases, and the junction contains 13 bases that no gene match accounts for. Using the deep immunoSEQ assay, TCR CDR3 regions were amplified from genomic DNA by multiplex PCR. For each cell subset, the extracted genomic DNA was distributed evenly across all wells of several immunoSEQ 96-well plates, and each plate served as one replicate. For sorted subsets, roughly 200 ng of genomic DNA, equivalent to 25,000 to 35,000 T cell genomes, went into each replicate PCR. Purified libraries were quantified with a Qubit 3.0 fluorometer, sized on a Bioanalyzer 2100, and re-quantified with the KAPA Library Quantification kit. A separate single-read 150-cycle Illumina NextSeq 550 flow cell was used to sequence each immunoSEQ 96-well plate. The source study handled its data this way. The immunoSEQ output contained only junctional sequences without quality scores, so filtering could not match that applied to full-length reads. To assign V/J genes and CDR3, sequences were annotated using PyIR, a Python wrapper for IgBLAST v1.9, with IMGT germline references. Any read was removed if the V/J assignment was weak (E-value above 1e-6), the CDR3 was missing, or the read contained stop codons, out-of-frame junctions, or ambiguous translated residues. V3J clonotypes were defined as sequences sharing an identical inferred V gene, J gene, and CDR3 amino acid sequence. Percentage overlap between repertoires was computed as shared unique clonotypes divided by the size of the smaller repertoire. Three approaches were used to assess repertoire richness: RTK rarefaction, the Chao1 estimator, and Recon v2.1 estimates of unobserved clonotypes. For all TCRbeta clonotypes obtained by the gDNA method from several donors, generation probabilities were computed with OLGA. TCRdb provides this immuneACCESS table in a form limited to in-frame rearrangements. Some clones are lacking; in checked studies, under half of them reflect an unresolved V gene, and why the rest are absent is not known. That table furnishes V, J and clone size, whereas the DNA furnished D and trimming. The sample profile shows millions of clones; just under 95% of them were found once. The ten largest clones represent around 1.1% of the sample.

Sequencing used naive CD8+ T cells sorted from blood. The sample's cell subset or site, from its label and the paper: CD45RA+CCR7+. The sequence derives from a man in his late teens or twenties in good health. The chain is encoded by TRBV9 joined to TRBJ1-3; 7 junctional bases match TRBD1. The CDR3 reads CASSPQGEGIANTIYF. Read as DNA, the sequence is TGTGCCAGCAGCCCCCAGGGGGAGGGGATAGCAAACACCATATATTTT.